These 3 T cell receptor beta chains came from one sample sequenced in a study of Ad26.COV2.S vaccination and SARS-CoV-2 variants. Regarding treatment: over 15 received Ad26.COV2.S at low or high dose, single or two shots; roughly 5 received placebo; per-sample allocation not given. Following the first vaccine or placebo injection, samples were taken on day 63. Profiling relied on immunoSEQ multiplex PCR, and the TCRdb table lists in-frame clones only, not all of them. The sample lists about 350,000 clones, roughly 91% occurring once. The material was peripheral blood, obtained in a trial of Ad26.COV2.S vaccine versus placebo. These receptors were collected from a person between 18 and 65 years old who received the Ad26.COV2.S COVID-19 vaccine or a placebo.

In this sample, this clone turned up once. The genes are TRBV19 and TRBJ1-1; the D gene is possibly TRBD1 (6 bases). The V end lost 3 bases, the J end lost 3 bases, and 14 bases lay between the germline ends. The CDR3 consists of 15 residues. CDR1 LNHDA and CDR2 SQIVND come from the germline V gene (reference sequence). This chain's CDR3 is CASSIRGVRDTEAFF. The CDR3 DNA reads TGTGCCAGTAGTATTAGGGGGGTAAGGGACACTGAAGCTTTCTTT.

V usage is TRBV3-1 (or the pseudogene TRBV3-2) and J usage is TRBJ1-1, with D perhaps matching TRBD1 (6 bases). From germline, CDR1 is LGHDT and CDR2 YNNKEL (reference sequence). V gave up 1 base and J gave up 7 bases, with 10 bases separating them. This CDR3 contains 13 residues. The CDR3 sequence is CASSQGRGDEAFF. The CDR3 region has the DNA TGTGCCAGCAGCCAAGGCAGGGGAGATGAAGCTTTCTTT.

This clone was seen a single time. The rearrangement links TRBV3-1 (or the pseudogene TRBV3-2) to TRBJ2-5, with TRBD2 matching over 10 bases. The V segment lost 3 bases and the J segment 1 base; nucleotides outside the gene matches: 5. The CDR3 has 16 residues. CDR1 and CDR2 (germline): LGHDT, YNNKEL (reference sequence). CDR3 DNA: TGTGCCAGCAGCCACGCACTAGCGGGGACCCAAGAGACCCAGTACTTC. Its translation is CASSHALAGTQETQYF.